This TCR beta chain was recovered during a study of shared clonotypes between healthy human individuals. Profiled with immunoSEQ multiplex PCR; TCRdb holds only in-frame clones, not every one. The table shows some 1,400,000 clones, with roughly 95% occurring only once. The V gene's germline CDR1 is MGHDK and CDR2 SYGVNS. Germline trimming cut 6 bases from V and 7 bases from J; bases unmatched to any gene: 7. This CDR3 has 15 residues. The receptor comes from a young man in good health. Sequenced sample: naive CD4+ T cells sorted from blood. As for subset: CD45RA+ positively selected. This chain connects TRBV25-1 to TRBJ1-4; 11 nucleotides align to TRBD1. The CDR3, as DNA: TGTGCCAGCAGCCGAGCCGGGACAGGGGGTGAAAAACTGTTTTTT. This gives the protein CASSRAGTGGEKLFF.